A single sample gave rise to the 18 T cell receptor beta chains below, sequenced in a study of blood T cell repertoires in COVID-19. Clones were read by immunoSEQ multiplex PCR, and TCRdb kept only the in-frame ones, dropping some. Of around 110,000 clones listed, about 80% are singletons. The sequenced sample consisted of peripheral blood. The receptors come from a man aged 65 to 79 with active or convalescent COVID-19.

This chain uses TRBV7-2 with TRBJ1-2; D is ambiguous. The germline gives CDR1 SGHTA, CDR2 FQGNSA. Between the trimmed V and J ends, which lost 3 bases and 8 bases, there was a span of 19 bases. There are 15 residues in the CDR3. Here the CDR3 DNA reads TGTGCCAGCAGCTTCAGACCCCAGGAAACGAGCGGCTACACCTTC. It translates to CASSFRPQETSGYTF.

CDR3 in DNA: TGTGCCAGCAGCTTGGTGGGCCCTTCCTACAATGAGCAGTTCTTC. Its translation is CASSLVGPSYNEQFF. The chain couples TRBV5-6 to TRBJ2-1; no clear D gene. The V end lost 0 bases, the J end lost 1 base, and 8 bases lay between the germline ends. Germline CDR1 reads SGHDT; CDR2 reads YYEEEE. The length of the CDR3 is 15 residues.

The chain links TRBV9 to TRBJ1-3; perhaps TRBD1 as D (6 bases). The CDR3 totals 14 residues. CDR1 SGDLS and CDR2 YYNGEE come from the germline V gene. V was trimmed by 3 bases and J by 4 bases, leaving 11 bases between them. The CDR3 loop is CASSEGGPGNTIYF. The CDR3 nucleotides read TGTGCCAGCAGCGAGGGGGGGCCCGGAAACACCATATATTTT.

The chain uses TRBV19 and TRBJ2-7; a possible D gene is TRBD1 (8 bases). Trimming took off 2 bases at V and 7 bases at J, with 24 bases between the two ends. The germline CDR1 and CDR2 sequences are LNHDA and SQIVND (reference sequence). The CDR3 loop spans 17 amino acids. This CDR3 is CASSISEGRAGGREQYF. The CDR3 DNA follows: TGTGCCAGTAGTATAAGCGAGGGGAGGGCAGGGGGCCGGGAGCAGTACTTC. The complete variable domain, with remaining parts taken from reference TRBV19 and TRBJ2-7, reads DGGITQSPKYLFRKEGQNVTLSCEQNLNHDAMYWYRQDPGQGLRLIYYSQIVNDFQKGDIAEGYSVSREKKESFPLTVTSAQKNPTAFYLCASSISEGRAGGREQYFGPGTRLTVT.

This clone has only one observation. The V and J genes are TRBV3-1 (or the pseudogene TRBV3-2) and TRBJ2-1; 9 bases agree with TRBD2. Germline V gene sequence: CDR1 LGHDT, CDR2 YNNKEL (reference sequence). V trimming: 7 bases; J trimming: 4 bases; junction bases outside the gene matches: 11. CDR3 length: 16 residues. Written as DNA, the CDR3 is TGTGCCAGCACCCCCGGCGGGGGGGGCCGGTACAATGAGCAGTTCTTC. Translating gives CASTPGGGGRYNEQFF.

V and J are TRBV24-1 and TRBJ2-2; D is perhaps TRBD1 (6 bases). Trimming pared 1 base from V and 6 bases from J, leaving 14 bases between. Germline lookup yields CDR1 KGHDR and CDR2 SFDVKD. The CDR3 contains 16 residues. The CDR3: CATSDLRQGRAGELFF. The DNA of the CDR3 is TGTGCCACCAGTGATTTACGGCAGGGGAGAGCCGGGGAGCTGTTTTTT.

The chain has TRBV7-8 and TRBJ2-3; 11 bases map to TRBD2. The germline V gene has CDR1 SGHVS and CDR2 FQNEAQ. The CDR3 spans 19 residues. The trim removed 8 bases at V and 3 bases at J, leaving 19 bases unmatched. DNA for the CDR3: TGTGCCAGCGCCTTCTTGGGACTAGCGGCAAGGAAGGATACAGATACGCAGTATTTT. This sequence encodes CASAFLGLAARKDTDTQYF.

DNA of the CDR3: TGCGCCAGCAGCACGTACGAGTCCTACGAGCAGTACTTC. Protein: CASSTYESYEQYF. The chain has TRBV5-1 and TRBJ2-7; D uncertain. The CDR3 contains 13 residues. Looked up from germline, CDR1 is SGHRS and CDR2 is YFSETQ. V gave up 4 bases and J gave up 1 base, with 9 bases separating them. The variable domain in full, completed from reference TRBV5-1 and TRBJ2-7, reads KAGVTQTPRYLIKTRGQQVTLSCSPISGHRSVSWYQQTPGQGLQFLFEYFSETQRNKGNFPGRFSGRQFSNSRSEMNVSTLELGDSALYLCASSTYESYEQYFGPGTRLTVT.

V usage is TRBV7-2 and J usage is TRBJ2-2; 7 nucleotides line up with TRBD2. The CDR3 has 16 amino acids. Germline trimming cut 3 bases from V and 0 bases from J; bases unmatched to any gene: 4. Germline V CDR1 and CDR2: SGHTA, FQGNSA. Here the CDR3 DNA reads TGTGCCAGCAGCTTTAGCGGGCCCGCGAACACCGGGGAGCTGTTTTTT. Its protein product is CASSFSGPANTGELFF.

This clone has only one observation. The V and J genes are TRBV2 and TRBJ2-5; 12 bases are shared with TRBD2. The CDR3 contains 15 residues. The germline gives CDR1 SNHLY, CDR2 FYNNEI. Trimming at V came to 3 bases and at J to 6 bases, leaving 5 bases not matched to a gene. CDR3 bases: TGTGCCAGCAGTGACGCTAGCGGGGGGGCTAAGACCCAGTACTTC. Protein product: CASSDASGGAKTQYF.

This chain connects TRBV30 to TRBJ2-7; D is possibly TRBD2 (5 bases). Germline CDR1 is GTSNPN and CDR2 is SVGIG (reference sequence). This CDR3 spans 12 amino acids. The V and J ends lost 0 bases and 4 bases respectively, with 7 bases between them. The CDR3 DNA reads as TGTGCCTGGAGTGTAAGCGGTTACGAGCAGTACTTC. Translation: CAWSVSGYEQYF. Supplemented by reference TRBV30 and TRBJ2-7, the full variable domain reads SQTIHQWPATLVQPVGSPLSLECTVEGTSNPNLYWYRQAAGRGLQLLFYSVGIGQISSEVPQNLSASRPQDRQFILSSKKLLLSDSGFYLCAWSVSGYEQYFGPGTRLTVT.

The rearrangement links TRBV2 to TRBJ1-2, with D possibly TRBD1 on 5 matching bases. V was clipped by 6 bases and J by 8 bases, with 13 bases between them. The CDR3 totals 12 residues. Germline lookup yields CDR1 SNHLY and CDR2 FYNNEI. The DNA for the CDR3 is TGTGCCAGCAGAACTGGGGCGGAAGGCTACACCTTC. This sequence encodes CASRTGAEGYTF.

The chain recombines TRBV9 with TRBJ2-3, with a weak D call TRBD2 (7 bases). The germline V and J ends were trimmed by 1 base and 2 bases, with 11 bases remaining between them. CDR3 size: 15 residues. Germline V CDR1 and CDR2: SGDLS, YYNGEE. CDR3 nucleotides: TGTGCCAGCAGCGTAAGGGGGACTAACACAGATACGCAGTATTTT. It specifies CASSVRGTNTDTQYF.

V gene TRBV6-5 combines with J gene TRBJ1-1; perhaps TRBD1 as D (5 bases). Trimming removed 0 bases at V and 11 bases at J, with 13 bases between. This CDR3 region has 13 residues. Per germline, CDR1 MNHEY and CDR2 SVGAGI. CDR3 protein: CASSYSIQRGAFF. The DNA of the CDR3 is TGTGCCAGCAGTTACTCGATTCAGCGGGGGGCTTTCTTT.

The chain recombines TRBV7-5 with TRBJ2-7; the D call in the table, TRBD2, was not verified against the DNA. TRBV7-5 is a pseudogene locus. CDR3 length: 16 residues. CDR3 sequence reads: CVRSFSASGRSYEQYF. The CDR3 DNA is TGTGTCAGAAGCTTCAGTGCTAGCGGGCGCTCCTACGAGCAGTACTTC.

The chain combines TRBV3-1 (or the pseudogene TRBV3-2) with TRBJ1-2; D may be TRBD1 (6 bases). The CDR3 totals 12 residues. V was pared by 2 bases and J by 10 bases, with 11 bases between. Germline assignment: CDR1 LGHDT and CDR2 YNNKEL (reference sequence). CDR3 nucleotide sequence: TGTGCCAGCAGCCAAAGCCAGGGGCACTACACCTTC. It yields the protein CASSQSQGHYTF.

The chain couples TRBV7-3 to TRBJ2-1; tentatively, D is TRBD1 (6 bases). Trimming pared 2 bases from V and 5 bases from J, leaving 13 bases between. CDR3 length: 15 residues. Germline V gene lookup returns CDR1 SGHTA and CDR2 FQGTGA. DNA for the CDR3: TGTGCCAGCAGCTTAGGACCGCAGGGGAACAATGAGCAGTTCTTC. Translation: CASSLGPQGNNEQFF.

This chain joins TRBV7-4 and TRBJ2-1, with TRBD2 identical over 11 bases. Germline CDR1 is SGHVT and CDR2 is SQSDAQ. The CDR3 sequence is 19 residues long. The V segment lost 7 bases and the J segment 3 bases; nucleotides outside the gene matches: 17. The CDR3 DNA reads TGTGCCAGCACCGCCCACCCACCGGGACTAGCGGTTTTCTACAATGAGCAGTTCTTC. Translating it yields CASTAHPPGLAVFYNEQFF.